This is a list of T cell receptor beta chains from one sample in a study of T cells in Graves' hyperthyroidism and ophthalmopathy. TCRdb itself ran the multiplex PCR reads through MiXCR, one entry per CDR3 protein. The data contain about 700,000 distinct CDR3 sequences, 12% to 15% of them singletons. Sequencing input: blood. These receptors originate from a woman aged 18-29 years with Graves' hyperthyroidism. Each CDR3 is given with its conserved first and last residue.

TRBV12-3/TRBV12-4,CASTTGGAYEQYF
TRBV24-1,CATSDSREPYNEQFF
TRBV6-5,CASSYSRDGYGRAEQFF
TRBV20-1,CSAPWITDTQYF
TRBV29-1,CSVETGPQHF
TRBV28,CASSSPDSKGETQYF
TRBV15,CATSRLLSLAYEQYF
TRBV18,CASSPLRDQPQHF
TRBV18,CASSLTGGLDEQFF
TRBV6-5,CASSYSATSGTLSTDTQYF
TRBV20-1,CSAQGPTGNTEAFF
TRBV27,CASRPGPQGNNEQFF
TRBV6-1,CASSHRQGAVTEAFF
TRBV5-1,CASSLESQGTNTGELFF
TRBV13,CASSLRGRAFF
TRBV9,CASSVVGRNEQFF